This T cell receptor (beta chain) derives from a study of immune reconstitution after stem cell transplant in scleroderma (dated 2017 in TCRdb). By sample share, this clonotype is medium-sized (0.01 to 0.1%). The clone's antigen remains unknown. Per-base qualities were not stored, and no clone one base away is much larger. Library method: RT-PCR. Sequencing took place on an Illumina MiSeq. TCRdb reworked the public reads: Q25 trimming with fastp, MiXCR clone assembly, productive beta chains retained. Identical CDR3 proteins give one entry, which carries the most common genes and DNA. For this sample the table gives about 3,700 distinct CDR3 sequences, of which 5% to 6% were detected only once. The ten largest account for less than 20% of the sample. The germline V and J ends show losses of 4 bases and 7 bases respectively, and no gene match explains 15 bases of the junction. The cysteine opens and the phenylalanine closes a CDR3 of 16 amino acids. The entry retains the CDR3 DNA only, 48 bases that are in frame from base 1. From a lookup of the germline V gene (reference sequence), CDR1 and CDR2 are LGHDT and YNNKEL.

This clonotype was sampled from a female donor with systemic sclerosis. The sequence joins TRBV3-1 to TRBJ1-1; 7 junctional bases match TRBD1. The sample was gathered before or after autologous hematopoietic stem cell transplantation (not recorded which). The nucleotide sequence reads TGTGCCAGCAGCCGACACATCGGCAGGGGGAGGAATGAAGCTTTCTTT. It translates as CASSRHIGRGRNEAFF.